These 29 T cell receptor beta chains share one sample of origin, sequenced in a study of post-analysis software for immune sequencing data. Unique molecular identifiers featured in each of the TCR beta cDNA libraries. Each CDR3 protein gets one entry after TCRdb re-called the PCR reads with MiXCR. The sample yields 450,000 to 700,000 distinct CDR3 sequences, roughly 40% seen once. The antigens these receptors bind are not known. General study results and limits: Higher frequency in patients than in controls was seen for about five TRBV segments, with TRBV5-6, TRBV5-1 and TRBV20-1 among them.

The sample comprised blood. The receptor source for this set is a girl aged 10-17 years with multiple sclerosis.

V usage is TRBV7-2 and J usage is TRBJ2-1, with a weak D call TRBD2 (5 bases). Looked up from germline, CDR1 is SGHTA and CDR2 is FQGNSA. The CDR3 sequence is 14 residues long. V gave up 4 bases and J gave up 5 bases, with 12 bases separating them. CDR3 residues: CASSSFTSHNEQFF. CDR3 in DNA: TGTGCCAGCAGCTCCTTCACTAGTCACAATGAGCAGTTCTTC.

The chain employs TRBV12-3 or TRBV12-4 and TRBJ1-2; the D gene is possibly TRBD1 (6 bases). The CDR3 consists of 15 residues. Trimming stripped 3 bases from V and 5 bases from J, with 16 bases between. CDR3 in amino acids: CASSLGRGTQYGYTF. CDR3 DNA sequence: TGTGCCAGCAGTTTGGGTAGGGGGACGCAGTATGGCTACACCTTC.

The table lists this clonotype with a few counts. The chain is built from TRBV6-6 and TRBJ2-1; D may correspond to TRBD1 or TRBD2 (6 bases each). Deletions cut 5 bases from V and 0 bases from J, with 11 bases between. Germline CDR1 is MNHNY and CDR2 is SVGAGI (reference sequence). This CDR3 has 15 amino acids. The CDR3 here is CASSTQGGSYNEQFF. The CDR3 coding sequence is TGTGCCAGCAGTACACAGGGAGGCTCCTACAATGAGCAGTTCTTC.

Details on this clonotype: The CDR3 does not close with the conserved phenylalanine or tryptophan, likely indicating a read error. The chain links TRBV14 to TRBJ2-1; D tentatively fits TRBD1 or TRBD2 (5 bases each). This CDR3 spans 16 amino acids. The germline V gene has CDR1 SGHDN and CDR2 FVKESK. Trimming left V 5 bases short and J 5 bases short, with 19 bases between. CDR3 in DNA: TGTGCCAGCAGCGAGGGGCAGACAGTAGTAAACAATGAGCAGTTCTTA. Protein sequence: CASSEGQTVVNNEQFL.

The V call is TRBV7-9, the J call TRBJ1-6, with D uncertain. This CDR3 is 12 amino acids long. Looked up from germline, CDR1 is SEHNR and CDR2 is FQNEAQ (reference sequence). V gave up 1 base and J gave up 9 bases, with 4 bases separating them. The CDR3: CASSLGVSPLHF. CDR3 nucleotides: TGTGCCAGCAGCTTAGGAGTTTCACCCCTCCACTTT.

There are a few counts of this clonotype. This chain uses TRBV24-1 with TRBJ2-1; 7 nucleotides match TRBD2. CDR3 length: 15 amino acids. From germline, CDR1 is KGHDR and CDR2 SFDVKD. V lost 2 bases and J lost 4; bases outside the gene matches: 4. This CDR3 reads CATSDSLAEYNEQFF. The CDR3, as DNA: TGTGCCACCAGTGATTCCCTAGCGGAGTACAATGAGCAGTTCTTC.

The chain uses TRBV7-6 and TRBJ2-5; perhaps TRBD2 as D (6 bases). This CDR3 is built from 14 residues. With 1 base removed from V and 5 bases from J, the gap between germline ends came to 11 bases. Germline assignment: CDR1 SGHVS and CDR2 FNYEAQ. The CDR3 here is CASSLVARGETQYF. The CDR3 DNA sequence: TGTGCCAGCAGCTTAGTCGCCCGGGGGGAGACCCAGTACTTC. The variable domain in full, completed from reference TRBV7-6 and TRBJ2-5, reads GAGVSQSPRYKVTKRGQDVALRCDPISGHVSLYWYRQALGQGPEFLTYFNYEAQQDKSGLPNDRFSAERPEGSISTLTIQRTEQRDSAMYRCASSLVARGETQYFGPGTRLLVL.

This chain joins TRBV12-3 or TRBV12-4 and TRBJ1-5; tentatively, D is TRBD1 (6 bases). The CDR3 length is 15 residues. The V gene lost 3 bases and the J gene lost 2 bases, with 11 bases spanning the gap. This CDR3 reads CASSLPGAGNQPQHF. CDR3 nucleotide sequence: TGTGCCAGCAGTTTGCCGGGGGCCGGCAATCAGCCCCAGCATTTT.

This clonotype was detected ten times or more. CDR3 in amino acids: CASSRRESWNEQFF. In nucleotides, the CDR3 is TGTGCCAGCAGCAGAAGGGAGTCGTGGAATGAGCAGTTCTTC. This sequence joins TRBV7-2 and TRBJ2-1; D perhaps matches TRBD2 (5 bases). There are 14 residues in the CDR3. Per germline, CDR1 SGHTA and CDR2 FQGNSA. V lost 5 bases, J lost 7 bases, and 15 bases lay in between.

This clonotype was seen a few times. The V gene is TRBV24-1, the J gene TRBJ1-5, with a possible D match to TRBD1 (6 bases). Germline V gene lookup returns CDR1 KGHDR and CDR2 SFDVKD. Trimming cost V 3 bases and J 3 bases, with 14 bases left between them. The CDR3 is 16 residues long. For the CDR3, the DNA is TGTGCCACCAGTGATCCTTACAGGGCGCCCAATCAGCCCCAGCATTTT. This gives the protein CATSDPYRAPNQPQHF.

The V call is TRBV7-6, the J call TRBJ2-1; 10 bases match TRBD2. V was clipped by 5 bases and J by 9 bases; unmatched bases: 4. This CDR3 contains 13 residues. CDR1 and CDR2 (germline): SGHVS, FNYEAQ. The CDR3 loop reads CASSRSGGAEQFF. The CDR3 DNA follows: TGTGCCAGCAGCCGCAGCGGGGGGGCTGAGCAGTTCTTC.

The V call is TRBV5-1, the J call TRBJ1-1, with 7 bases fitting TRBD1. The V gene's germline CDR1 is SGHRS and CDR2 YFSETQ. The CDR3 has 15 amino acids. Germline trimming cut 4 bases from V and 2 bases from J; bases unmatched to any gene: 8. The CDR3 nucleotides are TGCGCCAGCAGCCGAGGAGGGGGCATAAACACTGAAGCTTTCTTT. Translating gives CASSRGGGINTEAFF.

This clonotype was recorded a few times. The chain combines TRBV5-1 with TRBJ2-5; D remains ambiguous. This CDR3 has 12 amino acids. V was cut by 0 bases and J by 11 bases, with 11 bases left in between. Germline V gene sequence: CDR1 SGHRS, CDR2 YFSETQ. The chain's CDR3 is CASSLATEEQYF. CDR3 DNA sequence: TGCGCCAGCAGCTTGGCCACTGAAGAGCAGTACTTC.

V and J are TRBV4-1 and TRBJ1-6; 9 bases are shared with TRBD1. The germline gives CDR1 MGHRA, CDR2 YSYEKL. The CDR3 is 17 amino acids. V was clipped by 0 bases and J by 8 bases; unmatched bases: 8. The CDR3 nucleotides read TGCGCCAGCAGCCAAGAAGGAAGGGGGACAGGGTATTCACCCCTCCACTTT. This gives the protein CASSQEGRGTGYSPLHF.

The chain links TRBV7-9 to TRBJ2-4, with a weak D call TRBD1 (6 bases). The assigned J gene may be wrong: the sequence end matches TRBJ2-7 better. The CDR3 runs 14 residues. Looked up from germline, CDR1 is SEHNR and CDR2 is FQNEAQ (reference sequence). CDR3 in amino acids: CASSPSGTTNEQYF. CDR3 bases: TGTGCCAGCAGCCCTTCCGGGACAACTAACGAGCAGTACTTC.

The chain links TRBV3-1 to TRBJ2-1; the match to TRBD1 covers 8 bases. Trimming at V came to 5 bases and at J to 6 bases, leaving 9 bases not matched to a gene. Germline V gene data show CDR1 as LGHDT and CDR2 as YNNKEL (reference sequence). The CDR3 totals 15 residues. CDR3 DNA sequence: TGTGCCAGCAGCTCACCGGGACAGGTGAGCAATGAGCAGTTCTTC. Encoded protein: CASSSPGQVSNEQFF.

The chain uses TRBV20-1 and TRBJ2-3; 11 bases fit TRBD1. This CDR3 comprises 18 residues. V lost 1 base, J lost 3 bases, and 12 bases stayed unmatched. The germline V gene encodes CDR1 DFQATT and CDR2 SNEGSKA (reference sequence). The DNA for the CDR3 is TGCAGTGCTAGAGGTGGGCCCTGGGACAGGGGGATGACAGATACGCAGTATTTT. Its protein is CSARGGPWDRGMTDTQYF.

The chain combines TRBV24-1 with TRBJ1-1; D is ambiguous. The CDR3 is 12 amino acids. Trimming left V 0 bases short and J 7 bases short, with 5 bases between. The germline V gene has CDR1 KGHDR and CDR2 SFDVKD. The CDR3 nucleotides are TGTGCCACCAGTGATTTGCTAGGTGAAGCTTTCTTT. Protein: CATSDLLGEAFF.

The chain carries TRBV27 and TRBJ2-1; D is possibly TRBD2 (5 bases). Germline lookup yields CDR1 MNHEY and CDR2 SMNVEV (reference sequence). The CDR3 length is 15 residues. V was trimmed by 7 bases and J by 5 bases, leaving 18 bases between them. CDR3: CASNAGLAKNNEQFF. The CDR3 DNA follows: TGTGCCAGCAACGCGGGCCTAGCAAAAAACAATGAGCAGTTCTTC.

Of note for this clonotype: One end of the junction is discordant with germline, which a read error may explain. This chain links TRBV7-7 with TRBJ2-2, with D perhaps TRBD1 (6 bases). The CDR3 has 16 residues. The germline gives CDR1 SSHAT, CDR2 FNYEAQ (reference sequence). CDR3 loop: CASSSKQGRDTGELFF. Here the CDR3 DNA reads TGTGCTAGCAGCTCGAAACAGGGAAGGGACACCGGGGAGCTGTTTTTT. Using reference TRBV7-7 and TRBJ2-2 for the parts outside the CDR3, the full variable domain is GAGVSQSPRYKVTKRGQDVTLRCDPISSHATLYWYQQALGQGPEFLTYFNYEAQPDKSGLPSDRFSAERPEGSISTLTIQRTEQRDSAMYRCASSSKQGRDTGELFFGEGSRLTVL.

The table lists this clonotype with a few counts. The chain's CDR3 is CASSPGLAEYEQFF. CDR3 sequence (DNA): TGTGCCAGCAGCCCAGGACTAGCGGAATATGAGCAGTTCTTC. The gene calls are TRBV7-2 and TRBJ2-1; 10 bases agree with TRBD2. This CDR3 has 14 residues. Germline V gives CDR1 SGHTA, CDR2 FQGNSA. J was trimmed by 8 bases and V by 5 bases; bases with no gene match: 6.

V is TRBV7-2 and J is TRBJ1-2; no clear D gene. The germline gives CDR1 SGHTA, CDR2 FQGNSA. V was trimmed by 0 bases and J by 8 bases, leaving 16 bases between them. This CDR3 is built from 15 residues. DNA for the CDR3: TGTGCCAGCAGCTTAGCTGGGTCCGATATCGGGGGCTACACCTTC. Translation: CASSLAGSDIGGYTF.

In DNA form, the CDR3 reads TGTGCCAGCAGTTACCGGGCTAGCGGAAAAATCTACGAGCAGTACTTC. Translated: CASSYRASGKIYEQYF. The chain is built from TRBV6-5 and TRBJ2-7, with TRBD2 matching 7 bases. The CDR3 totals 16 residues. Germline values: CDR1 MNHEY, CDR2 SVGAGI. The J segment lost 3 bases and the V segment lost 2 bases, leaving 10 bases of the junction unmatched.

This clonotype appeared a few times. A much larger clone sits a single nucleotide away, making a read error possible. CDR3 region: CASSLAFLPGQGKSPLHF. The CDR3 bases are TGTGCCAGCAGTTTAGCGTTTTTGCCGGGACAGGGGAAATCACCCCTCCACTTT. V and J are TRBV12-3 or TRBV12-4 and TRBJ1-6, with 10 bases lining up with TRBD1. Trimming took 0 bases from V and 10 from J; bases not matched to a gene: 12. CDR3 size: 18 residues.

For the CDR3, the DNA is TGTGCCAGCAGTTTAGATCTTGCAACTAATGAAAAACTGTTTTTT. Protein: CASSLDLATNEKLFF. The rearrangement links TRBV27 to TRBJ1-4, with D hard to call. The CDR3 length is 15 residues. Trimming stripped 2 bases from V and 0 bases from J, with 7 bases between. Germline CDR1 is MNHEY and CDR2 is SMNVEV (reference sequence).

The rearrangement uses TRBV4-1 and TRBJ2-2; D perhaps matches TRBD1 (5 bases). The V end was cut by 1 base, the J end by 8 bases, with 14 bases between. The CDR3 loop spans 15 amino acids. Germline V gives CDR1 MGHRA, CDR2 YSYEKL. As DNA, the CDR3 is TGCGCCAGCAGCCAAGTGGGGCCCCGGAGTGGGGAGCTGTTTTTT. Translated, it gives CASSQVGPRSGELFF.

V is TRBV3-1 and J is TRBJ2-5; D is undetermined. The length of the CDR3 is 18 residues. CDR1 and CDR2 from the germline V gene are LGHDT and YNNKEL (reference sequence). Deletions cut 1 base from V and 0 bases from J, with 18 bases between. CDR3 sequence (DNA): TGTGCCAGCAGCCAAGCGGAGCACTCGAGGATCTACCAAGAGACCCAGTACTTC. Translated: CASSQAEHSRIYQETQYF.

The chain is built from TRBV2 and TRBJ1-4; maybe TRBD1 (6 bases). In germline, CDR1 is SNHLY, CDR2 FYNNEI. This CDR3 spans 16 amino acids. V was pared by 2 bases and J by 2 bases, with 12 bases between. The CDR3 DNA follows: TGTGCCAGCAGTGAAAGAACAGGGCCCACTAATGAAAAACTGTTTTTT. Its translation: CASSERTGPTNEKLFF.

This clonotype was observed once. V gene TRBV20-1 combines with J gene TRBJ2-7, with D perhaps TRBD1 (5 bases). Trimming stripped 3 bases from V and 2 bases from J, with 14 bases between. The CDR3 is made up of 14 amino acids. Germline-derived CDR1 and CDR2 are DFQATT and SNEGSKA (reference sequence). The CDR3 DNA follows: TGCAGTGCTAGTTGGGGCAGGGCGACCTACGAGCAGTACTTC. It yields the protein CSASWGRATYEQYF.